This paragraph reports one T cell receptor (beta chain). These data come from a study of early T cells in non-severe SARS-CoV-2 infection. TCRdb called the 5' RACE reads again in MiXCR, with one record for every CDR3 protein. The profile shows around 61,000 distinct CDR3 sequences, about 10% of them singletons. The CDR3 has 13 amino acids. CDR1 and CDR2 (germline): MNHEY, SMNVEV (reference sequence). Trimming cost V 3 bases and J 6 bases; bases outside gene matches: 2. Source material: whole blood. The origin of this receptor is an adult who was a healthcare worker with PCR-confirmed SARS-CoV-2 infection or an uninfected control (not recorded which). The chain combines TRBV27 with TRBJ2-7, with 10 nucleotides matching TRBD2. CDR3 nucleotides: TGTGCCAGCAGTTTTTCTAGCGGGAGCGAGCAGTACTTC. Translation gives CASSFSSGSEQYF.